Each of the 16 T cell receptor beta chains below was sequenced from the same sample in a study of cytomegalovirus exposure and HLA in healthy donors (TCRdb year 2017). Library construction relied on the immunoSEQ multiplex PCR assay. A mixture of 60 forward primers for TCR Vbeta segments and 13 reverse primers for TCR Jbeta segments was used in the multiplex PCR. In TCRdb, the immuneACCESS table is reduced to in-frame sequences with V and J assigned. These tables do not hold every clone; where another copy was compared, an unresolved V gene accounts for under half, and the others remain unexplained. The sample contains 110,000 to 150,000 clones, over 60% of them found a single time. About 1.7% of the sample lies in the top ten. Sequenced: PBMCs. The receptor source for this set is a woman in her twenties or thirties in good health and CMV-seronegative.

This clone was recorded only once. CDR3 protein: CASSLRQGGETQYF. Here the CDR3 DNA reads TGTGCCAGCAGCCTGCGACAGGGGGGAGAGACCCAGTACTTC. This rearrangement joins TRBV7-8 to TRBJ2-5, with 9 bases lining up with TRBD1. Germline lookup yields CDR1 SGHVS and CDR2 FQNEAQ. The CDR3 is made up of 14 amino acids. V lost 5 bases, J lost 4 bases, and 5 bases stayed unmatched.

This chain connects TRBV6-5 to TRBJ1-6; TRBD1 matches 7 bases. The CDR3 length is 13 residues. V was pared by 6 bases and J by 10 bases, with 6 bases of the junction left unmatched. Germline lookup yields CDR1 MNHEY and CDR2 SVGAGI. CDR3 nucleotide sequence: TGTGCCAGCAGAGAAGACAGGGTATCACCCCTCCACTTT. It specifies CASREDRVSPLHF.

The sample holds one count of this clone. The J gene is TRBJ1-3, the V gene TRBV27; no clear D gene. The CDR3 extends over 14 amino acids. Trimming pared 5 bases from V and 0 bases from J, leaving 8 bases between. CDR1 is MNHEY and CDR2 is SMNVEV in the germline V gene (reference sequence). The CDR3 is CASSTLSSGNTIYF. Here the CDR3 DNA reads TGTGCCAGCAGTACTTTGAGCTCTGGAAACACCATATATTTT.

The genes are TRBV6-5 and TRBJ1-2; TRBD1 agrees at 9 bases. This CDR3 has 13 residues. The ends lost 7 bases at V and 4 bases at J; junction bases unmatched: 4. The germline CDR1 and CDR2 sequences are MNHEY and SVGAGI. Written as DNA, the CDR3 is TGTGCCAGCACCGGACAGGGGCCCTATGGCTACACCTTC. Protein sequence: CASTGQGPYGYTF.

This chain links TRBV2 with TRBJ1-3, with TRBD1 matching 7 bases. Unmatched junction bases numbered 5, after V lost 6 bases and J lost 0 bases. CDR3 length: 15 amino acids. Germline CDR1 is SNHLY and CDR2 is FYNNEI. CDR3 nucleotides: TGTGCCAGCAGAAGGGACAGTCGCTCTGGAAACACCATATATTTT. It yields the protein CASRRDSRSGNTIYF.

The chain couples TRBV12-5 to TRBJ2-1; D is possibly TRBD1 (5 bases). V dropped 2 bases and J dropped 6 bases, with 17 bases sitting between them. CDR1 is LGHNT, CDR2 FRNRAP, per germline. The CDR3 extends over 16 amino acids. CDR3 DNA: TGTGCTAGTGGTTTGCTAACAGGTACGGCCCGCAATGAGCAGTTCTTC. This gives the protein CASGLLTGTARNEQFF. Based on the CDR3 plus reference TRBV12-5 and TRBJ2-1, the full variable domain is DARVTQTPRHKVTEMGQEVTMRCQPILGHNTVFWYRQTMMQGLELLAYFRNRAPLDDSGMPKDRFSAEMPDATLATLKIQPSEPRDSAVYFCASGLLTGTARNEQFFGPGTRLTVL.

V and J are TRBV6-1 and TRBJ1-1; maybe TRBD1 (6 bases). The CDR3 is made up of 13 amino acids. Trimming stripped 10 bases from V and 0 bases from J, with 12 bases between. Germline CDR1 reads MNHNS; CDR2 reads SASEGT. CDR3 DNA sequence: TGTGCCACCGAGGGGGGGATGAACACTGAAGCTTTCTTT. As protein: CATEGGMNTEAFF.

The chain couples TRBV25-1 to TRBJ2-5, with TRBD2 matching 7 bases. Trimming at V came to 8 bases and at J to 7 bases, leaving 4 bases not matched to a gene. Germline V gives CDR1 MGHDK, CDR2 SYGVNS. The CDR3 loop spans 11 amino acids. The CDR3, as DNA: TGTGCCAGCCGCGAGCGGGGGACCCAGTACTTC. This gives the protein CASRERGTQYF.

This sequence joins TRBV4-2 and TRBJ1-2, with TRBD1 as a possible D gene (6 bases). The germline V gene encodes CDR1 LGHNA and CDR2 YNFKEQ. V lost 3 bases and J lost 6, with 14 bases in between. The CDR3 is 14 amino acids. The DNA of the CDR3 is TGTGCCAGCAGCCAGATTTCACAGGGTAATGGCTACACCTTC. This encodes CASSQISQGNGYTF.

The genes are TRBV29-1 and TRBJ2-2, with TRBD1 matching over 7 bases. CDR3 size: 12 residues. Looked up from germline, CDR1 is SQVTM and CDR2 is ANQGSEA. V lost 6 bases to trimming and J lost 8 bases; unmatched junction nucleotides: 6. CDR3 DNA sequence: TGCAGCGTCTTCACAGGGGTTGGGGAGCTGTTTTTT. This gives the protein CSVFTGVGELFF.

This chain links TRBV5-6 with TRBJ2-2, with 8 bases fitting TRBD2. With V trimmed by 3 bases and J by 7 bases, 11 bases remained unmatched. Germline CDR1 is SGHDT and CDR2 is YYEEEE. The CDR3 loop spans 16 amino acids. The CDR3 is CASSSHATSAVGELFF. Written as DNA, the CDR3 is TGTGCCAGCAGCTCGCACGCGACTAGCGCGGTCGGGGAGCTGTTTTTT.

V is TRBV7-8 and J is TRBJ2-7; possible D gene TRBD2, 5 bases. Germline V gene data show CDR1 as SGHVS and CDR2 as FQNEAQ. The CDR3 runs to 14 residues. V gave up 3 bases and J gave up 3 bases, with 12 bases separating them. CDR3 loop: CASSLLRVVYEQYF. The CDR3 region has the DNA TGTGCCAGCAGCTTGTTGAGGGTAGTCTACGAGCAGTACTTC.

The DNA for the CDR3 is TGTGCCAGCAGTGAATCGACAGGGCTAAAACTGTTTTTT. Translation gives CASSESTGLKLFF. This rearrangement joins TRBV6-4 to TRBJ1-4; 7 bases map to TRBD1. Germline V gene sequence: CDR1 MRHNA, CDR2 SNTAGT. The CDR3 loop spans 13 amino acids. The J segment lost 10 bases and the V segment lost 3 bases, leaving 5 bases of the junction unmatched.

This clone was recorded a few times. The V gene is TRBV7-3, the J gene TRBJ1-1; D call uncertain. The V end lost 5 bases, the J end lost 5 bases, and 12 bases lay between the germline ends. CDR3 length equals 13 residues. The V gene's germline CDR1 is SGHTA and CDR2 FQGTGA. CDR3 loop: CASSPGGGTEAFF. In DNA, the CDR3 is TGTGCCAGCAGCCCAGGCGGAGGGACTGAAGCTTTCTTT.

This sequence joins TRBV7-2 and TRBJ2-4, with D possibly TRBD1 on 6 matching bases. Trimming shortened V by 4 bases and J by 2 bases, and 12 bases separated the two germline ends. The CDR3 has 15 residues. Germline values: CDR1 SGHTA, CDR2 FQGNSA. The CDR3 spells CASSYNGQTKNIQYF. CDR3 sequence (DNA): TGTGCCAGCAGCTACAATGGACAGACCAAAAACATTCAGTACTTC.

V and J are TRBV5-4 and TRBJ1-4, with D uncertain. V was cut by 0 bases and J by 4 bases, with 10 bases left in between. Germline V gives CDR1 SGHNT, CDR2 YYREEE (reference sequence). The CDR3 has 15 amino acids. This chain's CDR3 is CASSLGGAHNEKLFF. In nucleotides, the CDR3 is TGTGCCAGCAGCTTGGGGGGAGCACATAATGAAAAACTGTTTTTT.